This paragraph covers one T cell receptor beta chain sequence. In the authors' methods: Reference gene primer amplification gave nucleated cell count estimates. Assay: immunoSEQ multiplex PCR; the TCRdb copy retains only in-frame clones and omits some. V and J calls and clone size follow that table, whereas D and trimming were derived from the DNA. The sample lists roughly 250,000 clones, roughly 87% occurring once. The sample belongs to a study of blood T cell repertoires in COVID-19. Overall study: Collection of acute and convalescent COVID-19 samples took place in the United States, Italy and Spain.

Germline CDR1 LGHNT, CDR2 FRNRAP. The CDR3 spans 15 residues. Trimming took off 7 bases at V and 5 bases at J, with 17 bases between the two ends. J is TRBJ1-4 and V is TRBV12-5; D call uncertain. The sample was peripheral blood. This TCR came from a man aged 55 to 70 who had recovered from COVID-19. The CDR3 bases are TGTGCTAGTGAAAAAGACTTCGGGAGCAATGAAAAACTGTTTTTT. Protein: CASEKDFGSNEKLFF.